Here is one TCR beta chain with its context. This entry comes from a study of OX40 agonist ivuxolimab in advanced cancers. At the level of the study: Intravenous ivuxolimab at 0.01 to 10 mg/kg was given to patients every 2 weeks. Dose-escalation patients were diagnosed with hepatocellular carcinoma, melanoma, renal cell cancer or head and neck cancer.

This CDR3 comprises 17 residues. CDR1 and CDR2 (germline): SGHVS, FQNEAQ. V lost 4 bases to trimming and J lost 1 base; unmatched junction nucleotides: 6. Data came from immunoSEQ multiplex PCR; TCRdb stores just in-frame clones and leaves some out. This sample has tens of thousands of clones; about 88% occur once, and the top ten carry approximately 0.26%. Source: CD4+ or CD8+ T cells sorted from blood, taken in a trial of the OX40 agonist ivuxolimab. The J gene is TRBJ2-3, the V gene TRBV7-8; 12 bases are a match to TRBD2. The receptor was isolated from an adult with an advanced solid tumor such as melanoma, head and neck, liver or kidney cancer. CDR3 protein: CASSSRGTSGRTDTQYF. CDR3 coding DNA: TGTGCCAGCAGCTCAAGGGGGACTAGCGGGCGCACAGATACGCAGTATTTT.